This T cell receptor (beta chain) is drawn from a study of cytomegalovirus exposure and HLA in healthy donors. Germline V gene lookup returns CDR1 MGHDK and CDR2 SYGVNS. The V and J ends lost 4 bases and 1 base, in that order; junction bases with no gene match: 3. This CDR3 contains 15 residues. This clone has a handful of counts. PCR was performed using 60 Vbeta and 13 Jbeta primers. Some clones are missing from TCRdb's copy, which holds only in-frame ones; the method was immunoSEQ multiplex PCR. The sample yields roughly 180,000 clones, approximately 80% seen once. This rearrangement joins TRBV25-1 to TRBJ2-2; TRBD1 aligns across 7 bases. Sequenced input: PBMCs. This receptor was identified in a girl aged 2 to 9 in good health and CMV-seropositive. The CDR3 nucleotides read TGTGCCAGCAGTGTGGGACAGCTGAACACCGGGGAGCTGTTTTTT. It codes for CASSVGQLNTGELFF.